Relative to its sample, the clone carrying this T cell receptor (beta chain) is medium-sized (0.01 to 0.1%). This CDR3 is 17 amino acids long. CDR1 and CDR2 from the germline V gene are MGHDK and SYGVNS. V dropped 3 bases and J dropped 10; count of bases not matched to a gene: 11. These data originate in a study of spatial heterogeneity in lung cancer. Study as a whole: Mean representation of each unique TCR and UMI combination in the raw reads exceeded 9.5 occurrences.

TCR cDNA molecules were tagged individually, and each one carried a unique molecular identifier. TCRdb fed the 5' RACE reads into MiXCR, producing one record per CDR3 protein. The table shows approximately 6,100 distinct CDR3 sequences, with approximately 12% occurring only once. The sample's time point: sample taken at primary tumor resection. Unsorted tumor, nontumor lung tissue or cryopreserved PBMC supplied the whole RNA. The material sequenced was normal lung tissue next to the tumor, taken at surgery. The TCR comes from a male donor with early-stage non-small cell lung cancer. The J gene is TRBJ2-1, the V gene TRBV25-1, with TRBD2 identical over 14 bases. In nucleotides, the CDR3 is TGTGCCAGCAGTGATTCACCGGGACTAGCGGGGGTAAGCGAGCAGTTCTTC. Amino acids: CASSDSPGLAGVSEQFF.